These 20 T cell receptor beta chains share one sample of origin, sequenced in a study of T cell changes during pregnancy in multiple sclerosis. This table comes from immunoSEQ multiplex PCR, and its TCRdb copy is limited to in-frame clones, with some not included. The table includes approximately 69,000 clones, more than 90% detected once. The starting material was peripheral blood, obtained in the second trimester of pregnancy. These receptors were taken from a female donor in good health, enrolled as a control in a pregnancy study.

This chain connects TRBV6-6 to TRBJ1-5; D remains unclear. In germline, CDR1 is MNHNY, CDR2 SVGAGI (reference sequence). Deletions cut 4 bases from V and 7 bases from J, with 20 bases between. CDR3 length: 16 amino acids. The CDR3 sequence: CASSSYTPGHPQPQHF. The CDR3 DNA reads TGTGCCAGCAGTTCGTATACTCCAGGCCACCCCCAGCCCCAGCATTTT.

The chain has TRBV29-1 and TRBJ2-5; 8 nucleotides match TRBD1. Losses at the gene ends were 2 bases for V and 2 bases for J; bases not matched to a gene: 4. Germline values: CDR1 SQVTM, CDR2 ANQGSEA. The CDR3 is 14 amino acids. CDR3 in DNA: TGCAGCGTTGAAAACAGGGGGATTCAAGAGACCCAGTACTTC. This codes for CSVENRGIQETQYF.

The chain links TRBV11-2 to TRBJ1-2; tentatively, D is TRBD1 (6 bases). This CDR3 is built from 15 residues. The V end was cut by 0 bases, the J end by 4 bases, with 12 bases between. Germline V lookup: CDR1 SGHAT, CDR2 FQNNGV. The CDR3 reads CASSLDTGYRYGYTF. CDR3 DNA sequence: TGTGCCAGCAGCTTAGACACAGGGTACCGCTATGGCTACACCTTC.

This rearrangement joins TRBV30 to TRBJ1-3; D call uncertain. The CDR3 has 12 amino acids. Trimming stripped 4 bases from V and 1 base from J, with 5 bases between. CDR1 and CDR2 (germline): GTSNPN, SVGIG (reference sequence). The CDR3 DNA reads TGTGCCTGGATCGCGTCTGGAAACACCATATATTTT. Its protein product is CAWIASGNTIYF.

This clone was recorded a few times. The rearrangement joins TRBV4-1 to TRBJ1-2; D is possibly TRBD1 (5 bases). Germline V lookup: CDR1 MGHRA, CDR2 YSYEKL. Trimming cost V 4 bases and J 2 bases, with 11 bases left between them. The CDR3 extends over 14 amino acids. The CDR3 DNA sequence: TGCGCCAGCAGCCCGGAGCAGGGAAACTATGGCTACACCTTC. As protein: CASSPEQGNYGYTF.

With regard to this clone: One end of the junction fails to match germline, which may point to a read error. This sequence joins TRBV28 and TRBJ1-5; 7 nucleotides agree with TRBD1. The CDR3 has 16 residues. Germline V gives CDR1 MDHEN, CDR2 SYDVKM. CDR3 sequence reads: CASSLGGQTGNRPQHF. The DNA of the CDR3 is TGTGCCAGCAGTTTAGGGGGACAGACAGGAAATCGGCCCCAGCATTTT.

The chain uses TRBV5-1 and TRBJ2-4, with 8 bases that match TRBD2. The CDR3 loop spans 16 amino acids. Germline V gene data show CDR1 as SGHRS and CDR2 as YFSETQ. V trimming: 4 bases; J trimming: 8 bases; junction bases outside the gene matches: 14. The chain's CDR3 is CASSESAGGAGHIQYF. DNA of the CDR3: TGCGCCAGCAGCGAGAGTGCGGGGGGCGCCGGTCACATTCAGTACTTC.

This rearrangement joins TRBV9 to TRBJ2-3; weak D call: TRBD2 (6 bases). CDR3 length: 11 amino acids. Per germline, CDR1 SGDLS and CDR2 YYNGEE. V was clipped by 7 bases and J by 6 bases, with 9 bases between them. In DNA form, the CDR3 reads TGTGCCAGCGGGGGGAAGGATACGCAGTATTTT. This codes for CASGGKDTQYF.

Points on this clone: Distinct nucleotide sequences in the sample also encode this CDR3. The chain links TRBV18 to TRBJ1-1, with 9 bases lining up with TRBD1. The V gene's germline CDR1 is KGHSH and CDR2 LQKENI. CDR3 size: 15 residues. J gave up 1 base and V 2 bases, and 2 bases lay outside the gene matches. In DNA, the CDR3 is TGTGCCAGCTCACCAAGACAGGGGGAGAACACTGAAGCTTTCTTT. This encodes CASSPRQGENTEAFF.

CDR3 in DNA: TGTGCCAGCAGCCAAGATCTGCCGACTAGCGGGGGGTCCGCCTACAATGAGCAGTTCTTC. Amino acids: CASSQDLPTSGGSAYNEQFF. The chain links TRBV4-2 to TRBJ2-1; 13 nucleotides align to TRBD2. The CDR3 is 20 residues long. Per the germline V gene, CDR1 is LGHNA and CDR2 is YNFKEQ. V lost 0 bases, J lost 2 bases, and 10 bases stayed unmatched.

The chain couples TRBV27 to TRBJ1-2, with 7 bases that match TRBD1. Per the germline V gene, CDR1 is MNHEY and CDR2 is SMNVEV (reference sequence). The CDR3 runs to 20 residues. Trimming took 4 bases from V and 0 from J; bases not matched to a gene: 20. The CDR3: CASSSRQGRTSISSNYGYTF. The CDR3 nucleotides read TGTGCCAGCAGTTCACGACAGGGACGAACGTCAATATCTTCTAACTATGGCTACACCTTC.

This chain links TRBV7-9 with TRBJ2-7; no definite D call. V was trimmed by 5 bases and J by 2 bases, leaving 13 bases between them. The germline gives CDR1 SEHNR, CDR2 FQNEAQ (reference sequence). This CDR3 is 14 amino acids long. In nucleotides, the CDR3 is TGTGCCAGCAGCGGCTATGGCAGGCCCTACGAGCAGTACTTC. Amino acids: CASSGYGRPYEQYF. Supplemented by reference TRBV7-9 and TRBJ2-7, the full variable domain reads DTGVSQNPRHKITKRGQNVTFRCDPISEHNRLYWYRQTLGQGPEFLTYFQNEAQLEKSRLLSDRFSAERPKGSFSTLEIQRTEQGDSAMYLCASSGYGRPYEQYFGPGTRLTVT.

In nucleotides, the CDR3 is TGCGCCAGCAGCCCGACAGGGCCCGTATACGAGCAGTACTTC. Protein product: CASSPTGPVYEQYF. The chain employs TRBV5-1 and TRBJ2-7, with 7 nucleotides matching TRBD1. Per the germline V gene, CDR1 is SGHRS and CDR2 is YFSETQ. There are 14 residues in the CDR3. With V trimmed by 4 bases and J by 4 bases, 8 bases remained unmatched.

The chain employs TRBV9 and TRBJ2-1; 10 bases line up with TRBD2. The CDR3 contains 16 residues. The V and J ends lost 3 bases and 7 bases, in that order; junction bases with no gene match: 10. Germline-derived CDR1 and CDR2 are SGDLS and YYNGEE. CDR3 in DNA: TGTGCCAGCAGCGACTCATCAGCGGGGGGGCCGAATGAGCAGTTCTTC. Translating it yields CASSDSSAGGPNEQFF.

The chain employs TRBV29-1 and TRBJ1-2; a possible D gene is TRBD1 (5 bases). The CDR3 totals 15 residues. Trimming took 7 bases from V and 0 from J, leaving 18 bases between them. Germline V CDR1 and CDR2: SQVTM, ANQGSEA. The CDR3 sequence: CSAVGRAGTNYGYTF. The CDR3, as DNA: TGCAGCGCCGTCGGGAGGGCAGGGACTAACTATGGCTACACCTTC.

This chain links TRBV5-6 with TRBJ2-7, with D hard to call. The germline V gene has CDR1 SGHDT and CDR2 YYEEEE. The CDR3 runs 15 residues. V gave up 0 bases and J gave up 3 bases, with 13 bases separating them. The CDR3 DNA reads TGTGCCAGCAGCTTGGTCAGGTATTTACACTACGAGCAGTACTTC. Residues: CASSLVRYLHYEQYF.

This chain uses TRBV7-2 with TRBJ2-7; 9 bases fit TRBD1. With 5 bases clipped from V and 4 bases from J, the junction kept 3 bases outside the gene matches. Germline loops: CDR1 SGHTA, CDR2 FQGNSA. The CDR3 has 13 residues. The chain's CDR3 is CASSQQGAYEQYF. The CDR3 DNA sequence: TGTGCCAGCAGCCAACAGGGGGCTTACGAGCAGTACTTC. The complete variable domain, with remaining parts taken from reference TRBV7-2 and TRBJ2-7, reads GAGVSQSPSNKVTEKGKDVELRCDPISGHTALYWYRQSLGQGLEFLIYFQGNSAPDKSGLPSDRFSAERTGGSVSTLTIQRTQQEDSAVYLCASSQQGAYEQYFGPGTRLTVT.

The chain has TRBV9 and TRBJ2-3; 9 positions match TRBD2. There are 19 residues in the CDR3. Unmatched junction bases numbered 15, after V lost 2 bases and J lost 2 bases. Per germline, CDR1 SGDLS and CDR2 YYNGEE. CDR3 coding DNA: TGTGCCAGCAGCGTCGAAGCGGGGGGCCCTGCGGGGGACACAGATACGCAGTATTTT. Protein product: CASSVEAGGPAGDTDTQYF.

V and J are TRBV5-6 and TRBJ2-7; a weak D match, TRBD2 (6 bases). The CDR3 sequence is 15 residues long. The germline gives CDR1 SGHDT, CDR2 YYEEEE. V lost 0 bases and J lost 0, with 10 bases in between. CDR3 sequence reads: CASSLERGTSYEQYF. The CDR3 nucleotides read TGTGCCAGCAGCTTGGAACGGGGGACCTCCTACGAGCAGTACTTC.

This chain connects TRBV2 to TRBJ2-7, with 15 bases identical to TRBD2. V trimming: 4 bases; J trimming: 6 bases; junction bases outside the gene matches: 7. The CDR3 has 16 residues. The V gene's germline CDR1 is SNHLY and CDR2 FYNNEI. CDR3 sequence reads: CASSARRTSGGGEQYF. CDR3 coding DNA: TGTGCCAGCAGTGCCAGAAGGACTAGCGGGGGGGGCGAGCAGTACTTC.